This T cell receptor beta chain is drawn from a study of blood T cell repertoires in COVID-19. Looking at the study overall: Acute-phase and convalescent COVID-19 samples originated in the United States, Italy and Spain. PBMCs, B-cell-depleted T cells, or T cells were the source of the cDNA or gDNA that made up the material.

Clones were read by immunoSEQ multiplex PCR, and TCRdb kept only the in-frame ones, dropping some. Of about 220,000 clones listed, 82% are singletons. V was pared by 4 bases and J by 4 bases, with 9 bases of the junction left unmatched. The CDR3 covers 15 residues. Germline assignment: CDR1 SGHAT and CDR2 FQNNGV. The TCR comes from a woman aged 80 or older with acute or convalescent COVID-19. Sequencing was done on a sample of peripheral blood. The chain has TRBV11-2 and TRBJ1-1; 7 bases are a match to TRBD1. The DNA of the CDR3 is TGTGCCAGCAGCTACAGGGGACTTAGTGGCACTGAAGCTTTCTTT. The encoded protein is CASSYRGLSGTEAFF.